One sample yielded the 20 T cell receptor beta chains listed below, sequenced in a study of blood T cell repertoires in COVID-19. The method was immunoSEQ multiplex PCR; TCRdb's version includes in-frame clones alone and lacks a portion of them. Seen here are roughly 330,000 clones, about nine tenths observed once, and the top ten hold roughly a tenth. Sequences were obtained from peripheral blood. These receptors all come from a man aged 25 to 40 with COVID-19, enrolled during active disease.

This chain joins TRBV2 and TRBJ1-2; 7 bases line up with TRBD1. The germline V gene encodes CDR1 SNHLY and CDR2 FYNNEI. CDR3 size: 14 residues. J was trimmed by 8 bases and V by 4 bases; bases with no gene match: 10. The CDR3 nucleotides read TGTGCCAGCAGTGGTGATTACAGGGGACAGGGCTACACCTTC. It encodes CASSGDYRGQGYTF.

The chain's CDR3 is CATSDASGRHSGANVLTF. The CDR3 DNA is TGTGCCACCAGTGATGCTAGCGGGAGGCACTCTGGGGCCAACGTCCTGACTTTC. The chain combines TRBV24-1 with TRBJ2-6, with TRBD2 identical over 11 bases. The CDR3 sequence is 18 residues long. Germline V gives CDR1 KGHDR, CDR2 SFDVKD. V shed 3 bases, J shed 0 bases, and the junction held 3 bases outside the gene matches.

The gene calls are TRBV27 and TRBJ1-2, with D unresolved. The CDR3 consists of 15 residues. CDR1 and CDR2 from the germline V gene are MNHEY and SMNVEV (reference sequence). V lost 6 bases, J lost 0 bases, and 14 bases lay in between. The DNA of the CDR3 is TGTGCCAGCAGGGAGGGCGCCCAAGCTAACTATGGCTACACCTTC. Translated: CASREGAQANYGYTF.

CDR3 DNA: TGTGCCAGTAGTAGGTTAGCAGGGACAGATACGCAGTATTTT. Its translation: CASSRLAGTDTQYF. J is TRBJ2-3 and V is TRBV19; D is perhaps TRBD1 (5 bases). The length of the CDR3 is 14 residues. Germline V lookup: CDR1 LNHDA, CDR2 SQIVND (reference sequence). V shed 4 bases and J shed 3 bases, with 11 bases lying between them.

The rearrangement links TRBV7-7 to TRBJ2-5; 8 nucleotides align to TRBD1. Germline-derived CDR1 and CDR2 are SSHAT and FNYEAQ (reference sequence). The CDR3 is made up of 15 amino acids. V shed 3 bases, J shed 5 bases, and the junction held 8 bases outside the gene matches. The CDR3 loop is CASSLVQGAKETQYF. The CDR3 region has the DNA TGTGCCAGCAGCTTGGTCCAGGGGGCTAAGGAGACCCAGTACTTC.

The chain couples TRBV5-4 to TRBJ2-2, with D possibly matching TRBD2 (6 bases). V shed 6 bases and J shed 4 bases, with 10 bases lying between them. The CDR3 covers 13 residues. The V gene's germline CDR1 is SGHNT and CDR2 YYREEE (reference sequence). CDR3 nucleotide sequence: TGTGCCAGCACCCAGACTAGCACCGGGGAGCTGTTTTTT. Residues: CASTQTSTGELFF.

The V and J genes are TRBV29-1 and TRBJ1-2, with D perhaps TRBD1 (6 bases). The germline V gene has CDR1 SQVTM and CDR2 ANQGSEA. CDR3 length: 14 amino acids. V dropped 4 bases and J dropped 8 bases, with 20 bases sitting between them. The CDR3 region is CSVVPPGGGQGYTF. The CDR3 coding sequence is TGCAGCGTTGTACCCCCCGGGGGGGGCCAGGGCTACACCTTC.

The chain recombines TRBV24-1 with TRBJ2-7; D is perhaps TRBD1 (6 bases). The CDR3 is 13 residues long. CDR1 is KGHDR and CDR2 is SFDVKD in the germline V gene. Trimming took off 6 bases at V and 4 bases at J, with 12 bases between the two ends. DNA of the CDR3: TGTGCCACCAGTTTTGGTCAGGGGTACGAGCAGTACTTC. Protein: CATSFGQGYEQYF.

The V call is TRBV5-6, the J call TRBJ1-2; 7 nucleotides align to TRBD1. V trimming: 3 bases; J trimming: 0 bases; junction bases outside the gene matches: 5. Germline V CDR1 and CDR2: SGHDT, YYEEEE. The CDR3 is 15 residues long. CDR3: CASSSSGGSNYGYTF. In nucleotides, the CDR3 is TGTGCCAGCAGCTCCTCAGGGGGTTCTAACTATGGCTACACCTTC.

The rearrangement links TRBV6-5 to TRBJ1-2; 11 bases align to TRBD1. V shed 0 bases, J shed 4 bases, and the junction held 4 bases outside the gene matches. The germline V gene has CDR1 MNHEY and CDR2 SVGAGI. The CDR3 contains 16 residues. CDR3 coding DNA: TGTGCCAGCAGTTACTCGCCCGGGACAGGGGGCTATGGCTACACCTTC. Amino acid sequence: CASSYSPGTGGYGYTF.

The rearrangement uses TRBV25-1 and TRBJ1-1, with D unresolved. The CDR3 has 13 amino acids. Germline lookup yields CDR1 MGHDK and CDR2 SYGVNS. The V end was cut by 3 bases, the J end by 11 bases, with 16 bases between. For the CDR3, the DNA is TGTGCCAGCAGTGATTACCCGACCCCCGGGGCTTTCTTT. Protein: CASSDYPTPGAFF.

The rearrangement uses TRBV27 and TRBJ1-3, with a possible D match to TRBD1 (6 bases). The CDR3 length is 15 residues. V lost 5 bases, J lost 4 bases, and 15 bases lay in between. Germline assignment: CDR1 MNHEY and CDR2 SMNVEV (reference sequence). The CDR3 DNA is TGTGCCAGCAGTATCGCGGGGGCGCGGGGAAACACCATATATTTT. Its translation: CASSIAGARGNTIYF.

The chain has TRBV28 and TRBJ2-7, with 7 bases identical to TRBD1. The CDR3 extends over 14 amino acids. Trimming removed 7 bases from V and 0 bases from J; junction bases left unmatched: 6. Germline-derived CDR1 and CDR2 are MDHEN and SYDVKM. The CDR3 DNA reads TGTGCCAGCACCCCCAGGACAGGCTCCTACGAGCAGTACTTC. Its translation is CASTPRTGSYEQYF.

V usage is TRBV3-1 (or the pseudogene TRBV3-2) and J usage is TRBJ1-3; 11 bases match TRBD1. Germline CDR1 LGHDT, CDR2 YNNKEL (reference sequence). The CDR3 sequence is 18 residues long. J lost 1 base, V lost 1 base, and 6 bases had no gene match. The CDR3 sequence: CASSQAWGQGGSGNTIYF. The CDR3 bases are TGTGCCAGCAGCCAAGCTTGGGGACAGGGGGGATCTGGAAACACCATATATTTT.

This rearrangement joins TRBV12-2 to TRBJ1-4; the D call TRBD1 from the table was never checked on the DNA. TRBV12-2 is shown as a pseudogene. CDR3 size: 15 residues. Written as DNA, the CDR3 is TGTGCAAGTCGCGAGAAGGGGTTTACTAATGAAAAACTGTTTTTT. This codes for CASREKGFTNEKLFF.

The chain links TRBV5-5 to TRBJ1-5; D unclear. Germline assignment: CDR1 SGHKS and CDR2 YYEKEE (reference sequence). The length of the CDR3 is 13 residues. Deletions cut 2 bases from V and 7 bases from J, with 10 bases between. This chain's CDR3 is CASSFQAGQPQHF. CDR3 DNA: TGTGCCAGCAGCTTTCAGGCAGGACAGCCCCAGCATTTT.

The gene calls are TRBV11-2 and TRBJ1-2, with D possibly TRBD1 on 5 matching bases. Between the trimmed V and J ends, which lost 7 bases and 10 bases, there was a span of 13 bases. This CDR3 has 11 residues. The germline gives CDR1 SGHAT, CDR2 FQNNGV. The CDR3 sequence is CASMAGQVYTF. For the CDR3, the DNA is TGTGCCAGCATGGCAGGGCAGGTCTACACCTTC.

This chain connects TRBV2 to TRBJ2-2; 7 bases are a match to TRBD1. Germline lookup yields CDR1 SNHLY and CDR2 FYNNEI. The V segment lost 8 bases and the J segment 5 bases; nucleotides outside the gene matches: 8. The CDR3 extends over 14 amino acids. CDR3 sequence: CASGLPRGTGELFF. The CDR3 region has the DNA TGTGCCAGCGGGCTCCCCAGGGGGACCGGGGAGCTGTTTTTT.

The chain combines TRBV6-5 with TRBJ1-2, with a weak D call TRBD1 (5 bases). The CDR3 sequence is 16 residues long. V was shortened by 0 bases and J by 2 bases, with 13 bases between the two germline ends. Germline CDR1 MNHEY, CDR2 SVGAGI. The chain's CDR3 is CASSYSPRDSNYGYTF. The CDR3 region has the DNA TGTGCCAGCAGTTACTCCCCGCGCGACAGCAACTATGGCTACACCTTC.

The chain has TRBV5-1 and TRBJ2-5, with TRBD2 identical over 10 bases. Germline assignment: CDR1 SGHRS and CDR2 YFSETQ. The CDR3 extends over 18 amino acids. V shed 4 bases, J shed 5 bases, and the junction held 17 bases outside the gene matches. The CDR3 bases are TGCGCCAGCAGCCGACCGTTAGGGTCTAGCGGGGGAGTGGAGACCCAGTACTTC. Its protein product is CASSRPLGSSGGVETQYF.